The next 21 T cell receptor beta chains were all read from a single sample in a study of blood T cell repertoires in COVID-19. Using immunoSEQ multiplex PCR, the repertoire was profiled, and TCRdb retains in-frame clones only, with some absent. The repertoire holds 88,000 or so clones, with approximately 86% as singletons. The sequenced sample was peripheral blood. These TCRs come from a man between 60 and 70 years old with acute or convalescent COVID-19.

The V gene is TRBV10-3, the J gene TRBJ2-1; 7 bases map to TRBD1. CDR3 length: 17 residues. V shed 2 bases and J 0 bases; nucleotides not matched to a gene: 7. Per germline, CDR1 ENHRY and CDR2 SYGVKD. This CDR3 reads CAISETRQGSSYNEQFF. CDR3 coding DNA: TGTGCCATCAGTGAGACACGACAGGGAAGCTCCTACAATGAGCAGTTCTTC.

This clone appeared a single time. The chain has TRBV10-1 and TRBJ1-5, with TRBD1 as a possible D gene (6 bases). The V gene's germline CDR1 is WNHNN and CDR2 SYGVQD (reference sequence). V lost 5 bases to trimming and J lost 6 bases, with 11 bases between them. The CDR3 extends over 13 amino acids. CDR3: CASSSQGGQPQHF. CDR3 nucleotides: TGCGCCAGCAGTTCACAGGGCGGTCAGCCCCAGCATTTT.

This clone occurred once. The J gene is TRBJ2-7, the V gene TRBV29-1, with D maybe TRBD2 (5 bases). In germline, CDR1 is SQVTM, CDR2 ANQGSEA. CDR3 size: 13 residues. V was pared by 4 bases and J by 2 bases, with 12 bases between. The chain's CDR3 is CSVGAGKTYEQYF. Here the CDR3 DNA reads TGCAGCGTTGGGGCCGGGAAGACCTACGAGCAGTACTTC.

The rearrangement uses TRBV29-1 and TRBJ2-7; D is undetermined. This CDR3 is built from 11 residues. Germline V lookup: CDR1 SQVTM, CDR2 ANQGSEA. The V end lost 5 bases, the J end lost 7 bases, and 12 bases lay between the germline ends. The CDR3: CSVIKNGEQYF. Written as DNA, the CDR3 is TGCAGCGTTATAAAGAACGGTGAGCAGTACTTC.

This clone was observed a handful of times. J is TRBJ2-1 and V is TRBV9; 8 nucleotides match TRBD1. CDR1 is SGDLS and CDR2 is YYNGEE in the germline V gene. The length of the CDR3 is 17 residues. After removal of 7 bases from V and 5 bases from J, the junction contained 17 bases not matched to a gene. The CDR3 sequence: CASGRQGLVRPDNEQFF. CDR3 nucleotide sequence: TGTGCCAGCGGAAGACAGGGGTTGGTCCGACCGGACAATGAGCAGTTCTTC.

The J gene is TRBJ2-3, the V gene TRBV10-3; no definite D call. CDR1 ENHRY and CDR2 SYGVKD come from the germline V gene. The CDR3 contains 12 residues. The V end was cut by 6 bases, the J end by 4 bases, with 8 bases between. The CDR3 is CAIRNMADTQYF. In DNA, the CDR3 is TGTGCCATCAGGAACATGGCAGATACGCAGTATTTT.

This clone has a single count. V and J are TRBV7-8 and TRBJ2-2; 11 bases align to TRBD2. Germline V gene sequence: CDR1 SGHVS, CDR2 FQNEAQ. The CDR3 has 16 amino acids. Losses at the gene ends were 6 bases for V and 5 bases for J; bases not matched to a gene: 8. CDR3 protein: CASRKTSGALTGELFF. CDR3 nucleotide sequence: TGTGCCAGCAGGAAGACTAGCGGGGCTTTAACCGGGGAGCTGTTTTTT.

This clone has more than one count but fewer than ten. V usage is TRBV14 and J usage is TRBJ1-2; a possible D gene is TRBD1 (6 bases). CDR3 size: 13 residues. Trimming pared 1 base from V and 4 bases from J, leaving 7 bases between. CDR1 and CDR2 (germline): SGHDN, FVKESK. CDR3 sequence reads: CASSQGQVYGYTF. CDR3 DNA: TGTGCCAGCAGCCAAGGACAGGTCTATGGCTACACCTTC. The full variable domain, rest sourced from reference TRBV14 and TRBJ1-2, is EAGVTQFPSHSVIEKGQTVTLRCDPISGHDNLYWYRRVMGKEIKFLLHFVKESKQDESGMPNNRFLAERTGGTYSTLKVQPAELEDSGVYFCASSQGQVYGYTFGSGTRLTVV.

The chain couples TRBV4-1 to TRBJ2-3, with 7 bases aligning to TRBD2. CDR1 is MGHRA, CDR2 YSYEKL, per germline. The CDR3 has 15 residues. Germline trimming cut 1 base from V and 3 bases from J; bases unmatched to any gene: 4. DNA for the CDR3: TGCGCCAGCAGCCAAGTAGGACTAGTAACAGATACGCAGTATTTT. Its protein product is CASSQVGLVTDTQYF.

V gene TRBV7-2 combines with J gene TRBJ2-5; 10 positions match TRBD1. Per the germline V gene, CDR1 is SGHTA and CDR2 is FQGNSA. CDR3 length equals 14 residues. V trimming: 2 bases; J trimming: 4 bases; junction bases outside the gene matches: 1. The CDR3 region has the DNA TGTGCCAGCAGCTTATGGACAGGGGGAGAGACCCAGTACTTC. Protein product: CASSLWTGGETQYF.

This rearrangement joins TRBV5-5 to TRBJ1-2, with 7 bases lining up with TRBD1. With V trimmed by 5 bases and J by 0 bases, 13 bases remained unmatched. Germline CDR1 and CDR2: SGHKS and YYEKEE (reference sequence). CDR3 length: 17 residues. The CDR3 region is CASSTTPTGASNYGYTF. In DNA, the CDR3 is TGTGCCAGCAGTACAACCCCAACAGGGGCCTCTAACTATGGCTACACCTTC.

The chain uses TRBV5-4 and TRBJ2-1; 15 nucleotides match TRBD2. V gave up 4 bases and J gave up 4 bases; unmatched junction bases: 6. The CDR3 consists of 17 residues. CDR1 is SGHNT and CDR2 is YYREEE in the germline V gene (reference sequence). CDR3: CASSGGTSGRQYNEQFF. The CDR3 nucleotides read TGTGCCAGCAGCGGGGGGACTAGCGGGAGGCAGTACAATGAGCAGTTCTTC.

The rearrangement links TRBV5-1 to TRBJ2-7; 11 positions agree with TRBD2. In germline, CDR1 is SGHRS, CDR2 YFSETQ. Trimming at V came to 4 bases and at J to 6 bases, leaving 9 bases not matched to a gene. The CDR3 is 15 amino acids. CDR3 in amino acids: CASSPTSGTLGEQYF. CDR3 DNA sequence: TGCGCCAGCAGCCCGACTAGCGGGACTTTGGGCGAGCAGTACTTC.

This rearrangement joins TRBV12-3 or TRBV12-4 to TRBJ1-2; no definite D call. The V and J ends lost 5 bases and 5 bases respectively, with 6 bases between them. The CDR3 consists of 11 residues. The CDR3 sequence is CASSPGYGYTF. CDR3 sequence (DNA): TGTGCCAGCAGTCCGGGTTATGGCTACACCTTC.

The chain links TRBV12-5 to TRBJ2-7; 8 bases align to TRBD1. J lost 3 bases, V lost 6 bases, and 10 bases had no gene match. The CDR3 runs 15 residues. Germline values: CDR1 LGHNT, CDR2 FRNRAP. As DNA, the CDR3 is TGTGCTAGTGGGGAAGGACCGGGACAGGTCTACGAGCAGTACTTC. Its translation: CASGEGPGQVYEQYF. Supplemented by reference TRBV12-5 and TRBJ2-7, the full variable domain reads DARVTQTPRHKVTEMGQEVTMRCQPILGHNTVFWYRQTMMQGLELLAYFRNRAPLDDSGMPKDRFSAEMPDATLATLKIQPSEPRDSAVYFCASGEGPGQVYEQYFGPGTRLTVT.

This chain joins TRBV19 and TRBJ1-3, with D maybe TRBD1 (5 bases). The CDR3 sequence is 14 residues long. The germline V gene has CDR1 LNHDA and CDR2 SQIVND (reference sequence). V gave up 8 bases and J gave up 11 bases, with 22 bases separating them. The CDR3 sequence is CASGGKGPGRPIYF. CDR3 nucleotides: TGTGCCAGTGGGGGAAAGGGGCCAGGGAGGCCCATATATTTT.

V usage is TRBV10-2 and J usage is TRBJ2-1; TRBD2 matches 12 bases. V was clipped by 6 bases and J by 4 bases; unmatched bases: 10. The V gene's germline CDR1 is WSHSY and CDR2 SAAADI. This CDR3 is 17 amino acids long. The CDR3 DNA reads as TGCGCCAGCAGCCCTAGTCTAGCGGGAGGGCCTTACAATGAGCAGTTCTTC. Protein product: CASSPSLAGGPYNEQFF.

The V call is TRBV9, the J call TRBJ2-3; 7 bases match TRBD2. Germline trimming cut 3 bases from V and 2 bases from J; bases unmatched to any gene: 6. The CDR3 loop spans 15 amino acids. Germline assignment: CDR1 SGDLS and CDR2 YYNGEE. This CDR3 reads CASSASGVNTDTQYF. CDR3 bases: TGTGCCAGCAGCGCCAGCGGGGTGAACACAGATACGCAGTATTTT.

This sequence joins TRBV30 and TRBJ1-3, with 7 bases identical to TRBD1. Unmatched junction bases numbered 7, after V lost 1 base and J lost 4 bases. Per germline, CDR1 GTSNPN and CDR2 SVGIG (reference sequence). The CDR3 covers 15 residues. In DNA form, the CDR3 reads TGTGCCTGGAGTGGGAGAAGGGGGCAAGGAAACACCATATATTTT. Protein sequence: CAWSGRRGQGNTIYF.

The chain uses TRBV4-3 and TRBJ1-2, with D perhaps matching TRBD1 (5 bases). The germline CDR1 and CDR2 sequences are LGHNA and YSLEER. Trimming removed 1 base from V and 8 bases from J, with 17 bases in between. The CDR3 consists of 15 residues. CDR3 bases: TGCGCCAGCAGCCAAGGGGTCGGGGGGACGAACGGCTACACCTTC. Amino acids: CASSQGVGGTNGYTF.

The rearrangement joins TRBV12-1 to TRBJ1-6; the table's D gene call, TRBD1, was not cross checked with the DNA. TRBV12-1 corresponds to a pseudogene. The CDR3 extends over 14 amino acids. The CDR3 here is CASSDRDSNSPLHF. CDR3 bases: TGTGCCAGCAGCGACCGGGACAGTAATTCACCCCTCCACTTT.